This T cell receptor (beta chain) was profiled in a study of glioma-infiltrating T cells after dendritic cell vaccination. About the study: The vaccine used monocyte-derived dendritic cells pulsed overnight with autologous tumor lysate. At biweekly intervals, patients got three intradermal dendritic cell vaccine injections.

The data were produced by immunoSEQ multiplex PCR, yet TCRdb's version contains in-frame clones alone and is incomplete. The repertoire holds under 40,000 clones, 85% to 95% seen once, with under 2.5% in the top ten. The length of the CDR3 is 17 residues. The germline V and J ends were trimmed by 2 bases and 1 base, with 17 bases remaining between them. Per germline, CDR1 SGDLS and CDR2 YYNGEE. The sequences come from blood, collected before dendritic cell vaccination. The sequence was obtained from a human donor with glioblastoma. J is TRBJ2-3 and V is TRBV9, with D tentatively TRBD2 (6 bases). The CDR3 DNA sequence: TGTGCCAGCAGCGTGGGGGGTCAAGAGCGGGGCACAGATACGCAGTATTTT. Translation gives CASSVGGQERGTDTQYF. Complete variable domain (other parts from reference TRBV9 and TRBJ2-3): DSGVTQTPKHLITATGQRVTLRCSPRSGDLSVYWYQQSLDQGLQFLIQYYNGEERAKGNILERFSAQQFPDLHSELNLSSLELGDSALYFCASSVGGQERGTDTQYFGPGTRLTVL.